This TCR beta chain was observed in a study of blood T cells in healthy people across ages. For the second PCR, which ran for about 6 to 11 cycles, a sample-barcoded 5' primer and a J-beta primer mix were used. In TCRdb, the 5' RACE reads were re-called with MiXCR into one record per CDR3 protein. The sample contains about 830,000 distinct CDR3 sequences, around 62% of which appear only once. Per germline, CDR1 SNHLY and CDR2 FYNNEI. J gave up 0 bases and V 7 bases, and 8 bases lay outside the gene matches. The CDR3 has 17 amino acids. A minimum of 7 million PBMCs was isolated per sample. This sequence was found in a young man in good health. The specimen was blood. This sequence joins TRBV2 and TRBJ2-1; 11 bases agree with TRBD2. The CDR3 DNA reads as TGTGCCAGCACTCCTGCTAGCGGGGGGAGCTCCTACAATGAGCAGTTCTTC. It yields the protein CASTPASGGSSYNEQFF.